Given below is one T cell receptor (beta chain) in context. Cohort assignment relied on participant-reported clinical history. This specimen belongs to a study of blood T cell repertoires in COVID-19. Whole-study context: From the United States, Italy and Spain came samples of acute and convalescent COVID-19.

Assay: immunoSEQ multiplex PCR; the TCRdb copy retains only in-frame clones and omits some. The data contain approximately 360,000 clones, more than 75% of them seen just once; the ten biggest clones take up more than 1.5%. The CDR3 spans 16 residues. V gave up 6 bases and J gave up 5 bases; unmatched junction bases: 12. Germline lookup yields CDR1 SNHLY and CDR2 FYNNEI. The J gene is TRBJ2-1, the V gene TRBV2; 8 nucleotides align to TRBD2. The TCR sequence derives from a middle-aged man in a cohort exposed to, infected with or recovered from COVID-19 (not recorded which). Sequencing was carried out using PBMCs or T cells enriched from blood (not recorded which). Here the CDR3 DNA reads TGTGCCAGCAGAGGGGTTGTAAGCGGGAGAGACAATGAGCAGTTCTTC. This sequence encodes CASRGVVSGRDNEQFF.